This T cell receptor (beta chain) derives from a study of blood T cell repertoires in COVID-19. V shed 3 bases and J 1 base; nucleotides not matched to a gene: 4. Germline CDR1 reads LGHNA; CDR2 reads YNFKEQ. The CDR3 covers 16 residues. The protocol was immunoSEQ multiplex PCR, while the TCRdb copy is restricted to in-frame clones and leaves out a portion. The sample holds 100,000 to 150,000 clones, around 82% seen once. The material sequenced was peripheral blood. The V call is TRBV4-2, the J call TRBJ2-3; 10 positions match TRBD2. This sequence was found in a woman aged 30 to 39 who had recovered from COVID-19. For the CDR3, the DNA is TGTGCCAGCAGCCAGGCCGGACTAGCGGGCACAGATACGCAGTATTTT. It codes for CASSQAGLAGTDTQYF.